This TCR beta chain was sequenced during a study of CD8 T cells in ankylosing spondylitis. Ten or more counts support this clonotype. TCRdb processed the 5' RACE reads anew with MiXCR; each CDR3 protein has one entry. Among 200,000 to 250,000 distinct CDR3 sequences listed, approximately 7.6% were seen once. The CDR3 extends over 14 amino acids. V was trimmed by 2 bases and J by 5 bases, leaving 10 bases between them. The chain employs TRBV12-3 or TRBV12-4 and TRBJ2-1; D not resolved. This receptor was taken from a female donor with ankylosing spondylitis or in good health (not recorded which). The sequenced sample was blood, either unsorted or a sorted T cell fraction (not recorded which). CDR3 residues: CASSLNARNNEQFF. The CDR3 region has the DNA TGTGCCAGCAGTTTAAATGCGCGAAACAATGAGCAGTTCTTC.